The rows below give T cell receptor beta chains drawn from one sample of a study of blood T cell repertoires in COVID-19. The assay was immunoSEQ multiplex PCR, and TCRdb's table has in-frame clones only and misses some. The sample gives a few hundred thousand clones, more than 75% of which show up once; roughly 1% is in the top ten. The specimen was PBMCs or T cells enriched from blood (not recorded which). The receptors come from a young woman who had recovered from COVID-19. Each CDR3 is given with its conserved first and last residue. The D gene is left open where the match is weak. A row's size may be missing; if present it is once, few, many or a size class.

J: TRBJ1-3; V: TRBV19; size: NA; D: NA; CDR3: CASITTGGNTIYF; DNA: TGTGCCAGTATTACCACAGGCGGAAACACCATATATTTT
J: TRBJ1-4; V: TRBV6-1; size: NA; D: NA; CDR3: CASYGGAGEKLFF; DNA: TGTGCCAGTTACGGGGGGGCCGGGGAAAAACTGTTTTTT
J: TRBJ1-6; V: TRBV2; size: once; D: NA; CDR3: CASSEADVRQVSPLHF; DNA: TGTGCCAGCAGTGAAGCCGACGTGAGACAAGTTTCACCCCTCCACTTT
J: TRBJ2-3; V: TRBV24-1; size: NA; D: TRBD2; CDR3: CATSPTSGVTDTQYF; DNA: TGTGCCACCAGTCCGACTAGCGGGGTCACAGATACGCAGTATTTT
J: TRBJ2-7; V: TRBV27; size: NA; D: TRBD2; CDR3: CASSPRELAGTIYEQYF; DNA: TGTGCCAGCAGCCCTAGGGAACTAGCGGGGACTATCTACGAGCAGTACTTC
J: TRBJ1-1; V: TRBV6-2/TRBV6-3; size: NA; D: TRBD1; CDR3: CASSRTGEGTEAFF; DNA: TGTGCCAGCAGTCGGACAGGGGAGGGCACTGAAGCTTTCTTT
J: TRBJ1-4; V: TRBV14; size: NA; D: TRBD1; CDR3: CASSPRTGATNEKLFF; DNA: TGTGCCAGCAGCCCCCGGACAGGGGCAACTAATGAAAAACTGTTTTTT
J: TRBJ2-1; V: TRBV5-4; size: NA; D: TRBD1; CDR3: CASSLGQGRNEQFF; DNA: TGTGCCAGCAGCTTGGGACAGGGACGGAATGAGCAGTTCTTC
J: TRBJ2-5; V: TRBV4-3; size: NA; D: TRBD2; CDR3: CASSRAGGRETQYF; DNA: TGCGCCAGCAGCCGGGCGGGGGGCCGGGAGACCCAGTACTTC
J: TRBJ1-4; V: TRBV11-2; size: NA; D: TRBD1; CDR3: CASSPQGGTEKLFF; DNA: TGTGCCAGCAGCCCACAGGGGGGAACTGAAAAACTGTTTTTT
J: TRBJ1-6; V: TRBV5-1; size: NA; D: NA; CDR3: CASSLGQVNSPLHF; DNA: TGCGCCAGCAGCTTGGGACAGGTAAACTCACCCCTCCACTTT
J: TRBJ2-1; V: TRBV29-1; size: NA; D: NA; CDR3: CSVEDPDSLYNEQFF; DNA: TGCAGCGTTGAAGATCCGGACAGCCTGTACAATGAGCAGTTCTTC